This T cell receptor beta chain comes out of a study of blood T cell repertoires in COVID-19. The V end was cut by 6 bases, the J end by 5 bases, with 4 bases between. This CDR3 contains 10 residues. Per germline, CDR1 WNHNN and CDR2 SYGVQD (reference sequence). Produced via immunoSEQ multiplex PCR; TCRdb's table is partial and in-frame only. The repertoire holds 200,000 to 250,000 clones, 80% to 90% seen once, with about 5.3% in the top ten. The chain uses TRBV10-1 and TRBJ1-2; D not resolved. This clonotype was obtained from a woman in her forties or fifties who had been exposed to COVID-19. Sequencing was performed on PBMCs or T cells enriched from blood (not recorded which). In DNA form, the CDR3 reads TGCGCCAGCAGGAGGTATGGCTACACCTTC. This translates into CASRRYGYTF.